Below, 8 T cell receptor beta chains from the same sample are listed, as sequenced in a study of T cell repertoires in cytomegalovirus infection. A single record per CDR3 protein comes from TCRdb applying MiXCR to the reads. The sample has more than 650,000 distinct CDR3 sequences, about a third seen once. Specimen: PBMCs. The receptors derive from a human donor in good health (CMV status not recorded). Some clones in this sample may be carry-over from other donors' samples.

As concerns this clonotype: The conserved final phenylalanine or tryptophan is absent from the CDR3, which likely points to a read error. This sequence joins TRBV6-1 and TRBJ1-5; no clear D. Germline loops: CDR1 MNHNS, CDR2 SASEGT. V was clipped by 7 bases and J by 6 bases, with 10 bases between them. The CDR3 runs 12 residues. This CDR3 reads CASTHGGQPQHL. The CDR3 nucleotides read TGTGCCAGCACTCATGGTGGTCAGCCCCAGCATTTG.

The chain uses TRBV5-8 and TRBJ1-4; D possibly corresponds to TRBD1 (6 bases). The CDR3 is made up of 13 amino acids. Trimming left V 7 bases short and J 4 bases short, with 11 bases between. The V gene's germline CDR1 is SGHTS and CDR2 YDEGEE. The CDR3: CASGRTVNEKLFF. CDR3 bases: TGTGCCAGCGGACGGACAGTTAATGAAAAACTGTTTTTT.

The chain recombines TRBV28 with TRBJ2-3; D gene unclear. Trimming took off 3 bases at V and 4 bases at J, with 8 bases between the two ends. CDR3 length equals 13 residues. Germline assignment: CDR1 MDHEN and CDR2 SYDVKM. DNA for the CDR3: TGTGCCAGCAGTTTTCGGCCTTCAGATACGCAGTATTTT. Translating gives CASSFRPSDTQYF.

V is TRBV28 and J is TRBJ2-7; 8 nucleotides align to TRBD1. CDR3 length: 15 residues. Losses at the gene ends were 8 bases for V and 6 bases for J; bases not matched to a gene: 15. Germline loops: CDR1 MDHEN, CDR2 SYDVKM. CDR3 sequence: CASDGPGQVYSEQYF. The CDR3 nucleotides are TGTGCCAGCGATGGACCGGGACAGGTCTATTCCGAGCAGTACTTC.

DNA of the CDR3: TGTGCCAGCAGCTTGGGGACAGAGGCCTATCAGCCCCAGCATTTT. Its translation: CASSLGTEAYQPQHF. The rearrangement uses TRBV5-5 and TRBJ1-5; D is possibly TRBD1 (6 bases). Looked up from germline, CDR1 is SGHKS and CDR2 is YYEKEE (reference sequence). The V end lost 0 bases, the J end lost 5 bases, and 12 bases lay between the germline ends. This CDR3 comprises 15 residues.

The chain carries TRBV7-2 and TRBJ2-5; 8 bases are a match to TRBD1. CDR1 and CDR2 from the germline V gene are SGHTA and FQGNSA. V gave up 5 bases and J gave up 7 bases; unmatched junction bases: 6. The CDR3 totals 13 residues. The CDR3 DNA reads TGTGCCAGCAGCCCGGACAGGGATGGGACCCAGTACTTC. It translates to CASSPDRDGTQYF. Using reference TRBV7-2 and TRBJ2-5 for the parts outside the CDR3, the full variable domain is GAGVSQSPSNKVTEKGKDVELRCDPISGHTALYWYRQSLGQGLEFLIYFQGNSAPDKSGLPSDRFSAERTGGSVSTLTIQRTQQEDSAVYLCASSPDRDGTQYFGPGTRLLVL.

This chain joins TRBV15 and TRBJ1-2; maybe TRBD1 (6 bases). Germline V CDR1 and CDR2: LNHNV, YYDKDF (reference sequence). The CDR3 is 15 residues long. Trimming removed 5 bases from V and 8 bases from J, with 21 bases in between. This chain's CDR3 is CATSPDQQGFRGYTF. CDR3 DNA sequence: TGTGCCACCAGCCCCGACCAACAGGGCTTTCGGGGCTACACCTTC.

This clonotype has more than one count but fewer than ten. CDR3 in amino acids: CASSDWTGLNEQFF. The CDR3 coding sequence is TGTGCCAGCAGCGACTGGACAGGCCTAAATGAGCAGTTCTTC. The rearrangement joins TRBV6-8 to TRBJ2-1; 7 positions match TRBD1. Trimming cost V 6 bases and J 7 bases; bases outside gene matches: 9. Germline V gene lookup returns CDR1 MNHGY and CDR2 SAAAGT. The CDR3 runs 14 residues.